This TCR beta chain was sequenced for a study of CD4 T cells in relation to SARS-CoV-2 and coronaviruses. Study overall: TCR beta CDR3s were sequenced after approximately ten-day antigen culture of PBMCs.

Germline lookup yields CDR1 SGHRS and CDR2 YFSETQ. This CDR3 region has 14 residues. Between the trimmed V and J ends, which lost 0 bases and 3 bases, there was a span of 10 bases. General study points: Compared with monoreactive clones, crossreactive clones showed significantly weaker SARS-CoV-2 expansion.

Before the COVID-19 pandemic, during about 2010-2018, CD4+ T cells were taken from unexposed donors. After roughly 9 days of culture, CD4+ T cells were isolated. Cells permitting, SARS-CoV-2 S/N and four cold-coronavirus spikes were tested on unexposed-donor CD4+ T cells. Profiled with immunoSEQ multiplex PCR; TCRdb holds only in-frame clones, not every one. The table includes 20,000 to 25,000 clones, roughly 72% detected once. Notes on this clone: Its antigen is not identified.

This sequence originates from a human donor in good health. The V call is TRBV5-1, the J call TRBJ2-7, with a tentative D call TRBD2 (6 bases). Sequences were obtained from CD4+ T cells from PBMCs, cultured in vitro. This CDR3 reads CASSLVPEGYEQYF. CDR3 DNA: TGCGCCAGCAGCTTGGTTCCGGAGGGCTACGAGCAGTACTTC.